These 2 T cell receptor beta chains came from one sample sequenced in a study of shared clonotypes between healthy human individuals. Using immunoSEQ multiplex PCR, the repertoire was profiled, and TCRdb retains in-frame clones only, with some absent. This table has some 500,000 clones, 70% to 85% appearing once. The specimen sequenced was PBMCs. The receptors originated from a woman in her thirties or forties in good health. Some clones in this sample may be carry-over from other donors' samples.

The chain carries TRBV21-1 and TRBJ2-3; TRBD2 is the table's D call and was not checked against the DNA. TRBV21-1 is deemed a pseudogene. The CDR3 spans 14 residues. The CDR3, as DNA: TGTGCCAGCCCCACTAGCGGCAGCACAGATACGCAGTATTTT. Protein sequence: CASPTSGSTDTQYF.

To note about this clone: Mismatch with germline at one junction end may stem from a read error. This CDR3 reads CASSQEAGTGGETQYF. CDR3 coding DNA: TGCGCCAGCAGCCAAGAAGCCGGGACAGGCGGTGAGACCCAGTACTTC. The V and J genes are TRBV5-8 and TRBJ2-5, with 8 bases identical to TRBD1. CDR1 and CDR2 from the germline V gene are SGHTS and YDEGEE. The CDR3 is 16 residues long.